This TCR beta chain came from a study of cytotoxic CD8 clonotypes in ibrutinib-treated CLL. Study in general: Enrolment comprised eleven to twelve relapsed/refractory and approximately 16 treatment-naive patients; about 17 were IGHV unmutated. Productive templates averaged 255,043 per sample, and productive rearrangements roughly 90,000.

The repertoire was sequenced with immunoSEQ multiplex PCR; TCRdb's copy has only in-frame clones and lacks some. This sample has 110,000 to 150,000 clones, with 70% to 80% found just once. As to this clone: The antigen is not known.

Germline CDR1 is SEHNR and CDR2 is FQNEAQ (reference sequence). Between the trimmed V and J ends, which lost 5 bases and 11 bases, there was a span of 10 bases. The CDR3 runs to 11 residues. Study-level results: In sustained-remission versus progressing patients, sampling times differed. Clonality went higher at ibrutinib response and then dropped back toward baseline at progression.

Sequences were derived from PBMCs, sampled after 24 months of ibrutinib treatment. This TCR derives from a human donor with chronic lymphocytic leukemia. The chain couples TRBV7-9 to TRBJ2-1, with no clear D. The CDR3 loop is CASSNEGKQFF. CDR3 sequence (DNA): TGTGCCAGCAGCAACGAAGGAAAGCAGTTCTTC.